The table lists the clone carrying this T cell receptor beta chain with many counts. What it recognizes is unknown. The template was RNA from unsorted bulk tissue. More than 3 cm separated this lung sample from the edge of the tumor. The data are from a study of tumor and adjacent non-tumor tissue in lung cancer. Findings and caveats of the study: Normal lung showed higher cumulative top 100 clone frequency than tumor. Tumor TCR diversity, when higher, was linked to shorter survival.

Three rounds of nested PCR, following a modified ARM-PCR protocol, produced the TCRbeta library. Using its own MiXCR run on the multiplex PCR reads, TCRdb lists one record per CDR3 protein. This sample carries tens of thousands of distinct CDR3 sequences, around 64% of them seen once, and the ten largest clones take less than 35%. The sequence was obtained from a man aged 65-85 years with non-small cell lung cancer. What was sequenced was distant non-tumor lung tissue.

The CDR3 spells CASSSSGRDNEQFF. In nucleotides, the CDR3 is TGTGCCAGCAGTTCAAGCGGGAGGGACAATGAGCAGTTCTTC. The V call is TRBV28, the J call TRBJ2-1; 10 positions agree with TRBD2. After removal of 4 bases from V and 5 bases from J, the junction contained 2 bases not matched to a gene. The V gene's germline CDR1 is MDHEN and CDR2 SYDVKM. The CDR3 totals 14 residues.